One sample yielded the 12 T cell receptor beta chains listed below, sequenced in a study of blood T cells in healthy people across ages. The second PCR ran roughly 6 to 11 cycles with a sample-barcoded 5' primer and J-beta primers. TCRdb called the 5' RACE reads again in MiXCR, with one record for every CDR3 protein. The top ten hold around 2.1% of the sample, which has 1.5 million to 2 million distinct CDR3 sequences, 49% seen once. Material: blood. All receptors come from a woman between 40 and 50 years old in good health.

A few counts support this clonotype. The CDR3 region is CSVEPSQTGSTEAFF. CDR3 nucleotides: TGCAGCGTTGAACCCTCCCAGACAGGGTCCACTGAAGCTTTCTTT. The V call is TRBV29-1, the J call TRBJ1-1; 7 bases agree with TRBD1. This CDR3 is built from 15 residues. The germline V gene encodes CDR1 SQVTM and CDR2 ANQGSEA. With V trimmed by 2 bases and J by 4 bases, 10 bases remained unmatched.

Notes on this clonotype: A junction boundary mismatches the germline segment, possibly from a read error. This chain joins TRBV24-1 and TRBJ2-4, with TRBD2 as a possible D gene (5 bases). This CDR3 is built from 14 residues. CDR1 is KGHDR and CDR2 is SFDVKD in the germline V gene. In DNA form, the CDR3 reads TGTGCTACCAGTGATTTTAGGGCGGGTAACATTCAGTACTTC. Its translation is CATSDFRAGNIQYF.

Comment on this clonotype: A junction end diverges from the germline sequence, so it may reflect a read error. The rearrangement links TRBV7-2 to TRBJ2-5; weak D call: TRBD2 (5 bases). TRBJ2-7 explains the end of the DNA better; the J call may be wrong. CDR1 and CDR2 from the germline V gene are SGHTA and FQGNSA. CDR3 size: 14 residues. The CDR3 reads CAGSLMDSRGEQYF. As DNA, the CDR3 is TGTGCCGGCAGCTTGATGGACTCGCGAGGCGAGCAGTACTTC.

This clonotype has a single count. The V gene is TRBV7-2, the J gene TRBJ2-1; D is uncertain. Trimming shortened V by 8 bases and J by 11 bases, and 19 bases separated the two germline ends. Germline CDR1 is SGHTA and CDR2 is FQGNSA. This CDR3 has 13 residues. This chain's CDR3 is CASREPSGPKQFF. In DNA form, the CDR3 reads TGTGCCAGCCGCGAACCCAGTGGACCAAAGCAGTTCTTC.

There are a few counts of this clonotype. The V gene is TRBV4-3, the J gene TRBJ1-1; D gene uncertain. The germline V gene has CDR1 LGHNA and CDR2 YSLEER. CDR3 length: 14 residues. Deletions cut 7 bases from V and 0 bases from J, with 12 bases between. The CDR3 DNA reads TGCGCCAGCACCCCTAGTAGTCTGAACACTGAAGCTTTCTTT. Translated, it gives CASTPSSLNTEAFF.

The chain uses TRBV7-2 and TRBJ2-3; 12 bases are a match to TRBD2. The germline CDR1 and CDR2 sequences are SGHTA and FQGNSA. After removal of 4 bases from V and 4 bases from J, the junction contained 6 bases not matched to a gene. The CDR3 consists of 16 residues. The CDR3 loop reads CASSSQASGGADTQYF. CDR3 DNA sequence: TGTGCCAGCAGCTCCCAAGCTAGCGGGGGGGCAGATACGCAGTATTTT.

The chain employs TRBV28 and TRBJ2-7; 7 nucleotides agree with TRBD2. The end of the DNA fits TRBJ2-5 better, so the J call may be wrong. Germline loops: CDR1 MDHEN, CDR2 SYDVKM. The CDR3 totals 13 residues. The CDR3 region has the DNA TGTGCCAGCACCCCGGGGAGGGAAGAGACCCAGTACTTC. It specifies CASTPGREETQYF.

The rearrangement links TRBV12-3 or TRBV12-4 to TRBJ2-3; 12 bases map to TRBD2. This CDR3 is 18 amino acids long. The J segment lost 2 bases and the V segment lost 4 bases, leaving 10 bases of the junction unmatched. CDR3 region: CASSWGPTSGGPTDTQYF. The DNA of the CDR3 is TGTGCCAGCAGTTGGGGGCCGACTAGCGGGGGCCCCACAGATACGCAGTATTTT.

The rearrangement joins TRBV20-1 to TRBJ2-7; D ambiguous. CDR1 and CDR2 from the germline V gene are DFQATT and SNEGSKA (reference sequence). CDR3 size: 13 residues. V dropped 0 bases and J dropped 10 bases, with 16 bases sitting between them. The CDR3 sequence: CSARDEYSWSQYF. The CDR3 DNA sequence: TGCAGTGCTAGAGATGAATACTCCTGGTCCCAGTACTTC.

This clonotype came up a few times. The genes are TRBV21-1 and TRBJ2-7; the DNA was not used to check the table's D call, TRBD1. TRBV21-1 is an annotated pseudogene. The CDR3 runs to 16 residues. The CDR3 region has the DNA TGTGCCAGCACCATTTATTGGACAGGAGGTTACTACGAGCAGTACTTC. It yields the protein CASTIYWTGGYYEQYF.

Turning to this clonotype: One junction end disagrees with the germline gene, perhaps due to a read error. The chain combines TRBV29-1 with TRBJ2-1; D is perhaps TRBD2 (5 bases). CDR1 and CDR2 (germline): SQVTM, ANQGSEA. The CDR3 length is 13 residues. The CDR3 reads CSVSGGGDNGQFF. The CDR3 nucleotides are TGCAGCGTTTCAGGAGGTGGCGACAATGGGCAGTTCTTC.

The chain links TRBV5-1 to TRBJ2-3; 9 bases agree with TRBD1. V gave up 2 bases and J gave up 6 bases; unmatched junction bases: 10. This CDR3 is built from 16 residues. Germline assignment: CDR1 SGHRS and CDR2 YFSETQ. The CDR3 spells CASSFSGTGRADTQYF. In DNA, the CDR3 is TGCGCCAGCAGCTTTTCCGGGACAGGGCGAGCCGATACGCAGTATTTT.